This T cell receptor (beta chain) was sequenced for a study of Graves' ophthalmopathy and Graves' hyperthyroidism. Turning to the study itself: At the time of initial diagnosis and before any treatment, peripheral blood was collected.

RNA transcripts served as template for amplifying TCR beta CDR3 sequences. An opening RT-PCR round employed HTBI primers and preceded a second-round multiplex PCR. TCRdb itself ran the multiplex PCR reads through MiXCR, one entry per CDR3 protein. This table holds some 410,000 distinct CDR3 sequences, more than 20% found once. Germline V gene sequence: CDR1 ENHRY, CDR2 SYGVKD. The V and J ends lost 4 bases and 3 bases respectively, with 15 bases between them. The CDR3 sequence is 15 residues long. This clonotype was detected ten times or more. This chain joins TRBV10-3 and TRBJ1-1, with a possible D match to TRBD1 (5 bases). The TCR comes from a woman under 30 with stable Graves' hyperthyroidism. The sample consisted of peripheral blood. The CDR3 nucleotides are TGTGCCATCAGTGGGTCCGGGGGGAGGGACACTGAAGCTTTCTTT. Residues: CAISGSGGRDTEAFF.